This T cell receptor beta chain was captured in a study of cytomegalovirus exposure and HLA in healthy donors. Study results and limitations: Per a prior analysis, the majority of TCR beta V segments were productive roughly 90% or roughly 30% of the time.

CDR3 length equals 14 residues. V lost 5 bases, J lost 4 bases, and 14 bases lay in between. Germline V gene lookup returns CDR1 LNHDA and CDR2 SQIVND (reference sequence). About this clone itself: Its antigen is not identified.

The PCR was carried out with 60 Vbeta primers and 13 Jbeta primers. Sequencing used immunoSEQ multiplex PCR; TCRdb keeps in-frame clones, though not all of them. Found here are fewer than 150,000 clones, around 77% of them singletons; the top ten hold 5% to 5.5%. The rearrangement joins TRBV19 to TRBJ1-1, with D possibly TRBD1 on 5 matching bases. This receptor was taken from a woman aged 25 to 39 in good health and CMV-seropositive. The sequencing sample was made of PBMCs. CDR3 loop: CASSSYTGGTEAFF. The CDR3 bases are TGTGCCAGTAGTTCCTACACGGGGGGCACTGAAGCTTTCTTT.